Listed below are T cell receptor beta chains from one sample, sequenced in a study of blood T cell repertoires in COVID-19. Profiled with immunoSEQ multiplex PCR; TCRdb holds only in-frame clones, not every one. The sample yields 110,000 or so clones, over 60% seen once. Source material: peripheral blood. These TCRs come from a human donor in a cohort sampled during active COVID-19. The CDR3 runs from the conserved cysteine through the conserved F or W. A D gene is named only where the DNA matches it firmly. Clone size appears in some rows only: once, few, many, or a class for an expanded clone.

DNA: TGTGCCAGCAGTTACTCCGGGGGGGTGGACACTGAAGCTTTCTTT
CDR3: CASSYSGGVDTEAFF
length: 15
D: .
size: .
J: TRBJ1-1
V: TRBV6-2/TRBV6-3

DNA: TGTGCCAGCAGCGCCCGGACAGGTAACTATGGCTACACCTTC
CDR3: CASSARTGNYGYTF
length: 14
D: TRBD1
size: .
J: TRBJ1-2
V: TRBV7-4

DNA: TGTGCCAGCACCCTATCAACGGGAGAGGCGCACGAGCAGTACTTC
CDR3: CASTLSTGEAHEQYF
length: 15
D: .
size: few
J: TRBJ2-7
V: TRBV6-5

DNA: TGTGCCAGCAGCTTAAGAGGGAACACTGAAGCTTTCTTT
CDR3: CASSLRGNTEAFF
length: 13
D: .
size: few
J: TRBJ1-1
V: TRBV5-4

DNA: TGTGCCAGCAGATCCGGGACAGGGGATGAAAAACTGTTTTTT
CDR3: CASRSGTGDEKLFF
length: 14
D: TRBD1
size: .
J: TRBJ1-4
V: TRBV6-5

DNA: TGTGCCAGCAGCGTAGGGGAGCGGGGGGGTGACAATGAGCAGTTCTTC
CDR3: CASSVGERGGDNEQFF
length: 16
D: TRBD2
size: .
J: TRBJ2-1
V: TRBV9

DNA: TGTGCCAGCAGCCAAGACAGGGGGAGAAACACTGAAGCTTTCTTT
CDR3: CASSQDRGRNTEAFF
length: 15
D: TRBD1
size: .
J: TRBJ1-1
V: TRBV4-2

DNA: TGTGCCAGCAGCCAGACGGACAGGGAATTTTACGAGCAGTACTTC
CDR3: CASSQTDREFYEQYF
length: 15
D: TRBD1
size: .
J: TRBJ2-7
V: TRBV5-6

DNA: TGTGCCAGCAGTTTTCAGGCAAATCAGCCCCAGCATTTT
CDR3: CASSFQANQPQHF
length: 13
D: .
size: once
J: TRBJ1-5
V: TRBV6-5

DNA: TGTGCCAGCAGAGGACAGGCCACCCTCTACGAGCAGTACTTC
CDR3: CASRGQATLYEQYF
length: 14
D: TRBD1
size: .
J: TRBJ2-7
V: TRBV2

DNA: TGTGCTAGTGGCGCCCGAGAGAATTCACCCCTCCACTTT
CDR3: CASGARENSPLHF
length: 13
D: .
size: .
J: TRBJ1-6
V: TRBV12-5

DNA: TGTGCCAGCAGCTTAATAGGTAGGAGTCTCCTTGAAGCTTTCTTT
CDR3: CASSLIGRSLLEAFF
length: 15
D: .
size: .
J: TRBJ1-1
V: TRBV7-9

DNA: TGTGCCAGCAGCTTAGACAGGGTGACAACTAATGAAAAACTGTTTTTT
CDR3: CASSLDRVTTNEKLFF
length: 16
D: .
size: .
J: TRBJ1-4
V: TRBV11-1

DNA: TGTGCCAGCAGCGCAATCGACACGCTCTATAATTCACCCCTCCACTTT
CDR3: CASSAIDTLYNSPLHF
length: 16
D: .
size: .
J: TRBJ1-6
V: TRBV27

DNA: TGCGCCAGCGGAGCGGAAGCCTATAATTCACCCCTCCACTTT
CDR3: CASGAEAYNSPLHF
length: 14
D: .
size: .
J: TRBJ1-6
V: TRBV5-1